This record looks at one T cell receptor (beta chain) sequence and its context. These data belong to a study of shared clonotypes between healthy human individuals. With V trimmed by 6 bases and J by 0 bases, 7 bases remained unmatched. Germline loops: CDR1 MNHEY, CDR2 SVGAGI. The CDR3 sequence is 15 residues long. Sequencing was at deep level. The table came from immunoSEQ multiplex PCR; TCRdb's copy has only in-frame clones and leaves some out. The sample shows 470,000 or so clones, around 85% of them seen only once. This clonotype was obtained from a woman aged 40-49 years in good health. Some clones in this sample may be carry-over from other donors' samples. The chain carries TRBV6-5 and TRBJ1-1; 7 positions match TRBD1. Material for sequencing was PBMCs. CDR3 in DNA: TGTGCCAGCAGGTTTGCGGGACAGCTGAACACTGAAGCTTTCTTT. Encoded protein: CASRFAGQLNTEAFF.